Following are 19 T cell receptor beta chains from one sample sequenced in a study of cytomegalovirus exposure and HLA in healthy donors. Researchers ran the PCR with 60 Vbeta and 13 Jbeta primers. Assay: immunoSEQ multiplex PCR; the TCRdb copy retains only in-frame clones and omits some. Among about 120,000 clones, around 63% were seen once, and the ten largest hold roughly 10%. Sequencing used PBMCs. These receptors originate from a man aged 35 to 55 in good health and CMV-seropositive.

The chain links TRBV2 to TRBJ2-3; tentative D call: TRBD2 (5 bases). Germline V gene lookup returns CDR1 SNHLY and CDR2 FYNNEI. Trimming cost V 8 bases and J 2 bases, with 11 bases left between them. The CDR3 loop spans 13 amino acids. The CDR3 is CASSSDYTDTQYF. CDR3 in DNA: TGTGCCAGCTCAAGCGACTACACAGATACGCAGTATTTT.

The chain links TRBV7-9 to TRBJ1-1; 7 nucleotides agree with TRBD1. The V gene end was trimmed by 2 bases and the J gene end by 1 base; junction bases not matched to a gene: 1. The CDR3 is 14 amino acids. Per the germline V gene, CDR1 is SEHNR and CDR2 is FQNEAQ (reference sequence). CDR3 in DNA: TGTGCCAGCAGCTTAAACAGGGGGAACACTGAAGCTTTCTTT. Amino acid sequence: CASSLNRGNTEAFF. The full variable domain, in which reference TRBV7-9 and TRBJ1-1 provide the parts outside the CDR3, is DTGVSQNPRHKITKRGQNVTFRCDPISEHNRLYWYRQTLGQGPEFLTYFQNEAQLEKSRLLSDRFSAERPKGSFSTLEIQRTEQGDSAMYLCASSLNRGNTEAFFGQGTRLTVV.

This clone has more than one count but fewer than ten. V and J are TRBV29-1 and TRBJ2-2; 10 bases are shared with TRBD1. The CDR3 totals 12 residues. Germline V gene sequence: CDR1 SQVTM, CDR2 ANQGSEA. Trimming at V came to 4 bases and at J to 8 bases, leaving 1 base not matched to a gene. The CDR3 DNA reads TGCAGCGTTGGGACAGGGGGTGGGGAGCTGTTTTTT. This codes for CSVGTGGGELFF.

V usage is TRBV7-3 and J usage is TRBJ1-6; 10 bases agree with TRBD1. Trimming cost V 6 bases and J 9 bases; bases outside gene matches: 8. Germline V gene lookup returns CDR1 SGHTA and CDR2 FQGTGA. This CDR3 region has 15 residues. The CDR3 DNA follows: TGTGCCAGCAGTCGAGGACAGGGGGGGTTTTCACCCCTCCACTTT. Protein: CASSRGQGGFSPLHF.

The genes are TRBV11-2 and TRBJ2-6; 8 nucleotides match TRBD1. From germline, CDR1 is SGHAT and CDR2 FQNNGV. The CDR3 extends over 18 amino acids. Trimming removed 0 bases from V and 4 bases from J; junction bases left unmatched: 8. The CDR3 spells CASSLDGPGGAGANVLTF. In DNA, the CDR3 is TGTGCCAGCAGCTTAGACGGGCCAGGGGGCGCCGGGGCCAACGTCCTGACTTTC.

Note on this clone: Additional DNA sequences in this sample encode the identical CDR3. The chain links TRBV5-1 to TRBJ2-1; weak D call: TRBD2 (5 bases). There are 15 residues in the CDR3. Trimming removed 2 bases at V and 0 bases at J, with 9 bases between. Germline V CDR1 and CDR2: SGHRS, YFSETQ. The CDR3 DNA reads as TGCGCCAGCAGCTTAGTAGGGAGCTCCTACAATGAGCAGTTCTTC. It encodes CASSLVGSSYNEQFF.

The CDR3 coding sequence is TGTGCCAGCAGCCGAGGGCCGACCACAGATACGCAGTATTTT. It specifies CASSRGPTTDTQYF. The chain is built from TRBV11-1 and TRBJ2-3; D may be TRBD2 (5 bases). In germline, CDR1 is SGHAT, CDR2 FQDESV (reference sequence). Trimming shortened V by 5 bases and J by 2 bases, and 11 bases separated the two germline ends. This CDR3 contains 14 residues.

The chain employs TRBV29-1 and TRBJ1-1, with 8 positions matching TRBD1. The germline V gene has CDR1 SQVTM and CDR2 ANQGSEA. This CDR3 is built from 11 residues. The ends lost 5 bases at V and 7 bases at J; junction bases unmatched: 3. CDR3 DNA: TGCAGCGTTAGGACAGGGCATGAAGCTTTCTTT. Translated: CSVRTGHEAFF.

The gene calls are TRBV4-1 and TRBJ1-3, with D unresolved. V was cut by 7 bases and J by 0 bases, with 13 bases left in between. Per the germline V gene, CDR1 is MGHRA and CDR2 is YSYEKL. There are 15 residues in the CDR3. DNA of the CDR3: TGCGCCAGCACCTTGCAGGATTCCTCTGGAAACACCATATATTTT. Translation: CASTLQDSSGNTIYF.

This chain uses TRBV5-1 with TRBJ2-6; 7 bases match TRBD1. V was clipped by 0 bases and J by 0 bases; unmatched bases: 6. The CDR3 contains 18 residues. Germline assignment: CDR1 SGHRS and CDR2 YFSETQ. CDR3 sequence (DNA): TGCGCCAGCAGCTTGGTGGGCAGGGGGTACTCTGGGGCCAACGTCCTGACTTTC. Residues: CASSLVGRGYSGANVLTF.

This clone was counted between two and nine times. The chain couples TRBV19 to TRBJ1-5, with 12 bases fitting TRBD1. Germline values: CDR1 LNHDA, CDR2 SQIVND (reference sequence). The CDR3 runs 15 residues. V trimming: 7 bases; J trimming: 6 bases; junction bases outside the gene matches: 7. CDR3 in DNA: TGTGCCAGTACCGGGACAGGGGGCGTCGTTCAGCCCCAGCATTTT. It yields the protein CASTGTGGVVQPQHF.

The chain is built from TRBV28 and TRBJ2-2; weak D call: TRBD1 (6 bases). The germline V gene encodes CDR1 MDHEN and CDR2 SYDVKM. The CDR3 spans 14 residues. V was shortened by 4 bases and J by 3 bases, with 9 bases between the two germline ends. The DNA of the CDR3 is TGTGCCAGCAGTTCTGGACAGTACACCGGGGAGCTGTTTTTT. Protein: CASSSGQYTGELFF.

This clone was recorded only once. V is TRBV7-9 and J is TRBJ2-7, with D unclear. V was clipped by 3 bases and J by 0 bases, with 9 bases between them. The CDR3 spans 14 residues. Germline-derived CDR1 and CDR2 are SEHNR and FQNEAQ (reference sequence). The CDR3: CASSFMQDSYEQYF. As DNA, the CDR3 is TGTGCCAGCAGCTTTATGCAGGACTCCTACGAGCAGTACTTC.

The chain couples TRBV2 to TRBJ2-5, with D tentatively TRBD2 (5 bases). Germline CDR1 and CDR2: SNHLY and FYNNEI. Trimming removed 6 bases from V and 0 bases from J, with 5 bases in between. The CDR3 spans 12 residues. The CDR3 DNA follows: TGTGCCAGCAGGGAGGACCAAGAGACCCAGTACTTC. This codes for CASREDQETQYF.

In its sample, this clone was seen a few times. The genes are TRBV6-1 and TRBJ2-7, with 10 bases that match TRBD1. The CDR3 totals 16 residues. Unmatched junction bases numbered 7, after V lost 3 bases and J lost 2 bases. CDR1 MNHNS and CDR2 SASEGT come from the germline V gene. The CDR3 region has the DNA TGTGCCAGCAGTGAGTCGGGACAGGGGAACCCCTACGAGCAGTACTTC. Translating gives CASSESGQGNPYEQYF.

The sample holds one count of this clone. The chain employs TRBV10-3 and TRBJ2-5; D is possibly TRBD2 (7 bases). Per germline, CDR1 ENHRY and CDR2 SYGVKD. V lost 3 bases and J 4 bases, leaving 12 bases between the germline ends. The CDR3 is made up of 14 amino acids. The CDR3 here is CAISDGRGAETQYF. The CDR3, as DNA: TGTGCCATCAGTGATGGGAGGGGGGCAGAGACCCAGTACTTC.

For the CDR3, the DNA is TGTGCCAGCACCGGGACAGGGGGCTTCGTTGACTACGAGCAGTACTTC. It codes for CASTGTGGFVDYEQYF. The rearrangement joins TRBV2 to TRBJ2-7; 12 bases are a match to TRBD1. The CDR3 is made up of 16 amino acids. Germline-derived CDR1 and CDR2 are SNHLY and FYNNEI. J lost 3 bases, V lost 7 bases, and 10 bases had no gene match.

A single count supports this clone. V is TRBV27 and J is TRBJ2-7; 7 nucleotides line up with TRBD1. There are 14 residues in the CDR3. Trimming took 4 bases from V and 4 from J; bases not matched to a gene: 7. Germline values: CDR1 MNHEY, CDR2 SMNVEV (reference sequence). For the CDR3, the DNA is TGTGCCAGCAGTTCCTTTACAGGGGTATACGAGCAGTACTTC. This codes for CASSSFTGVYEQYF.

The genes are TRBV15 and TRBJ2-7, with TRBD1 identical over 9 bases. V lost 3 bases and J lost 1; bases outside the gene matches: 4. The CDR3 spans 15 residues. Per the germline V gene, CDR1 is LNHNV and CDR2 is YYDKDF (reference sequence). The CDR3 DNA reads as TGTGCCACCAGCAGCACAGGGGGCCGGTCCTACGAGCAGTACTTC. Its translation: CATSSTGGRSYEQYF. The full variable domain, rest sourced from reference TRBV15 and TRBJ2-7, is DAMVIQNPRYQVTQFGKPVTLSCSQTLNHNVMYWYQQKSSQAPKLLFHYYDKDFNNEADTPDNFQSRRPNTSFCFLDIRSPGLGDTAMYLCATSSTGGRSYEQYFGPGTRLTVT.